These 29 T cell receptor beta chains were all obtained from the same sample, sequenced in a study of T cell responses to AZD1222 COVID-19 vaccine. Using immunoSEQ multiplex PCR, the repertoire was profiled, and TCRdb retains in-frame clones only, with some absent. The sample has roughly 150,000 clones, roughly 92% seen once. Sequenced material: peripheral blood, taken 28 days after the second AZD1222 dose. These receptors all come from an adult who received the AZD1222 COVID-19 vaccine.

This rearrangement joins TRBV7-2 to TRBJ1-2; D gene uncertain. Trimming removed 3 bases at V and 2 bases at J, with 7 bases between. The CDR3 consists of 13 residues. The V gene's germline CDR1 is SGHTA and CDR2 FQGNSA. CDR3 loop: CASSFQKNYGYTF. In DNA, the CDR3 is TGTGCCAGCAGCTTTCAGAAGAACTATGGCTACACCTTC.

This clone appeared a few times. The rearrangement uses TRBV7-3 and TRBJ1-3, with 7 bases that match TRBD1. Trimming removed 5 bases from V and 4 bases from J; junction bases left unmatched: 8. Germline CDR1 is SGHTA and CDR2 is FQGTGA. This CDR3 is 15 amino acids long. The CDR3 sequence: CASSQAGGIGNTIYF. In nucleotides, the CDR3 is TGTGCCAGCAGCCAGGCAGGGGGAATAGGAAACACCATATATTTT.

The J gene is TRBJ2-3, the V gene TRBV7-3; the D gene is possibly TRBD2 (5 bases). Trimming shortened V by 2 bases and J by 13 bases, and 19 bases separated the two germline ends. This CDR3 has 14 amino acids. From germline, CDR1 is SGHTA and CDR2 FQGTGA. CDR3 residues: CASSLLGVEASKYF. The CDR3 coding sequence is TGTGCCAGCAGCTTATTGGGTGTGGAGGCTTCAAAGTATTTT.

V gene TRBV7-2 combines with J gene TRBJ1-1; maybe TRBD1 (6 bases). This CDR3 comprises 15 residues. Trimming took 5 bases from V and 4 from J, leaving 17 bases between them. Germline-derived CDR1 and CDR2 are SGHTA and FQGNSA. The CDR3 nucleotides are TGTGCCAGCAGCCCGGACGGGGGCTGGAGCACTGAAGCTTTCTTT. Encoded protein: CASSPDGGWSTEAFF.

The gene calls are TRBV24-1 and TRBJ2-7; TRBD2 might be the D (6 bases). V lost 7 bases and J 1 base, leaving 19 bases between the germline ends. CDR1 and CDR2 from the germline V gene are KGHDR and SFDVKD. The CDR3 totals 16 residues. The CDR3 DNA is TGTGCCACCAGGAAGGCCGCGGGGATCCAATCCTACGAGCAGTACTTC. Protein: CATRKAAGIQSYEQYF.

The chain combines TRBV6-5 with TRBJ2-3; perhaps TRBD2 as D (7 bases). Germline-derived CDR1 and CDR2 are MNHEY and SVGAGI. The CDR3 loop spans 16 amino acids. Trimming removed 4 bases from V and 3 bases from J, with 17 bases in between. The CDR3 DNA reads as TGTGCCAGCAGTTCGCCAGTAGGGGGGGGGACAGATACGCAGTATTTT. Translated: CASSSPVGGGTDTQYF.

The chain is built from TRBV29-1 and TRBJ2-3; unclear D gene. Germline V gives CDR1 SQVTM, CDR2 ANQGSEA. V lost 6 bases and J lost 6, with 19 bases in between. This CDR3 is built from 14 residues. Here the CDR3 reads CSVARTLRGDTQYF. CDR3 bases: TGCAGCGTCGCCCGGACCCTTCGTGGGGATACGCAGTATTTT.

The rearrangement uses TRBV5-1 and TRBJ2-3; D is unclear. V shed 4 bases and J shed 3 bases, with 3 bases lying between them. Germline loops: CDR1 SGHRS, CDR2 YFSETQ. The CDR3 is made up of 11 amino acids. The CDR3 sequence is CASSRTDTQYF. CDR3 nucleotide sequence: TGCGCCAGCAGCAGAACAGATACGCAGTATTTT.

This chain connects TRBV2 to TRBJ1-5, with no clear D. CDR3 length: 11 amino acids. V lost 5 bases to trimming and J lost 6 bases, with 5 bases between them. Germline V gives CDR1 SNHLY, CDR2 FYNNEI. The CDR3 coding sequence is TGTGCCAGCAGTATTAGTCAGCCCCAGCATTTT. Its translation is CASSISQPQHF. Full variable domain (outside the CDR3, taken from reference TRBV2 and TRBJ1-5): EPEVTQTPSHQVTQMGQEVILRCVPISNHLYFYWYRQILGQKVEFLVSFYNNEISEKSEIFDDQFSVERPDGSNFTLKIRSTKLEDSAMYFCASSISQPQHFGDGTRLSIL.

The chain uses TRBV5-5 and TRBJ1-1; D is unresolved. The ends were cut back, 0 bases at V and 2 bases at J, with 8 bases in the middle. Germline assignment: CDR1 SGHKS and CDR2 YYEKEE (reference sequence). This CDR3 spans 14 amino acids. The CDR3 loop reads CASSLEGFNTEAFF. The DNA of the CDR3 is TGTGCCAGCAGCTTGGAGGGTTTTAACACTGAAGCTTTCTTT.

The V call is TRBV5-1, the J call TRBJ1-1; 7 nucleotides align to TRBD1. The CDR3 covers 16 residues. V shed 0 bases, J shed 0 bases, and the junction held 5 bases outside the gene matches. From germline, CDR1 is SGHRS and CDR2 YFSETQ. The CDR3 here is CASSLDQGDMNTEAFF. DNA of the CDR3: TGCGCCAGCAGCTTGGATCAGGGGGATATGAACACTGAAGCTTTCTTT.

The V call is TRBV4-2, the J call TRBJ1-1, with TRBD1 matching 7 bases. Germline trimming cut 3 bases from V and 0 bases from J; bases unmatched to any gene: 4. Germline V gene sequence: CDR1 LGHNA, CDR2 YNFKEQ. The CDR3 totals 15 residues. Here the CDR3 DNA reads TGTGCCAGCAGCCAGGGACAGTTTATGAACACTGAAGCTTTCTTT. Translated, it gives CASSQGQFMNTEAFF.

The chain combines TRBV7-2 with TRBJ1-3; D is undetermined. The V gene lost 6 bases and the J gene lost 0 bases, with 12 bases spanning the gap. The CDR3 contains 15 residues. Germline values: CDR1 SGHTA, CDR2 FQGNSA. The CDR3 here is CASRPSGSSGNTIYF. The CDR3, as DNA: TGTGCCAGCAGGCCTTCCGGGAGCTCTGGAAACACCATATATTTT. Combining the CDR3 with reference TRBV7-2 and TRBJ1-3 gives the whole variable domain GAGVSQSPSNKVTEKGKDVELRCDPISGHTALYWYRQSLGQGLEFLIYFQGNSAPDKSGLPSDRFSAERTGGSVSTLTIQRTQQEDSAVYLCASRPSGSSGNTIYFGEGSWLTVV.

The chain has TRBV7-6 and TRBJ2-1; TRBD1 agrees at 8 bases. Germline CDR1 SGHVS, CDR2 FNYEAQ. Unmatched junction bases numbered 9, after V lost 5 bases and J lost 6 bases. CDR3 length equals 15 residues. Written as DNA, the CDR3 is TGTGCCAGCAGCATGGGACAACAGGGGGGCAATGAGCAGTTCTTC. Protein product: CASSMGQQGGNEQFF.

V usage is TRBV9 and J usage is TRBJ1-6; no reliable D call. CDR3 size: 14 residues. From germline, CDR1 is SGDLS and CDR2 YYNGEE. Trimming shortened V by 0 bases and J by 10 bases, and 11 bases separated the two germline ends. The CDR3 is CASSVGEVTSPLHF. CDR3 sequence (DNA): TGTGCCAGCAGCGTAGGCGAGGTAACCTCACCCCTCCACTTT.

For the CDR3, the DNA is TGTGCCAGCAGCTTTCGGGGCACAGATACGCAGTATTTT. Protein product: CASSFRGTDTQYF. The V gene is TRBV7-9, the J gene TRBJ2-3; D unclear. This CDR3 comprises 13 residues. Trimming removed 3 bases from V and 1 base from J, with 5 bases in between. Germline V gene lookup returns CDR1 SEHNR and CDR2 FQNEAQ (reference sequence).

The CDR3 loop reads CASSYSRSSGNEQYF. CDR3 sequence (DNA): TGTGCCAGCAGTTACTCGCGATCTAGCGGGAACGAGCAGTACTTC. The V call is TRBV6-2 or TRBV6-3, the J call TRBJ2-7, with 9 nucleotides matching TRBD2. This CDR3 is 15 amino acids long. Germline V CDR1 and CDR2: MNHEY, SVGEGT. The V segment lost 0 bases and the J segment 5 bases; nucleotides outside the gene matches: 5.

The rearrangement links TRBV5-1 to TRBJ1-5; 9 positions match TRBD1. V was pared by 0 bases and J by 11 bases, with 3 bases of the junction left unmatched. The V gene's germline CDR1 is SGHRS and CDR2 YFSETQ. This CDR3 spans 13 amino acids. CDR3 sequence (DNA): TGCGCCAGCAGCTTGGACAGGGGGCGAGCCCAGCATTTT. Its translation: CASSLDRGRAQHF. Full variable domain (missing parts from reference TRBV5-1 and TRBJ1-5): KAGVTQTPRYLIKTRGQQVTLSCSPISGHRSVSWYQQTPGQGLQFLFEYFSETQRNKGNFPGRFSGRQFSNSRSEMNVSTLELGDSALYLCASSLDRGRAQHFGDGTRLSIL.

This chain uses TRBV5-1 with TRBJ2-5; D gene uncertain. Trimming left V 3 bases short and J 1 base short, with 4 bases between. This CDR3 spans 12 amino acids. From germline, CDR1 is SGHRS and CDR2 YFSETQ. The CDR3 region is CASSWGQETQYF. The CDR3 DNA sequence: TGCGCCAGCAGCTGGGGCCAAGAGACCCAGTACTTC.

For the CDR3, the DNA is TGTGCCAGCAGCCGGAATCTACGGGGCTCTGGAAACACCATATATTTT. It specifies CASSRNLRGSGNTIYF. The chain carries TRBV4-2 and TRBJ1-3; no firm D call. CDR3 length: 16 amino acids. Per germline, CDR1 LGHNA and CDR2 YNFKEQ. The ends were cut back, 4 bases at V and 0 bases at J, with 13 bases in the middle.

The chain has TRBV19 and TRBJ1-1; D is possibly TRBD1 (6 bases). The CDR3 totals 14 residues. Germline CDR1 reads LNHDA; CDR2 reads SQIVND (reference sequence). Trimming shortened V by 10 bases and J by 1 base, and 16 bases separated the two germline ends. CDR3 amino acids: CATAKQGGNTEAFF. The CDR3 region has the DNA TGTGCCACCGCTAAACAGGGAGGGAACACTGAAGCTTTCTTT.

This sequence joins TRBV6-2 or TRBV6-3 and TRBJ2-2, with 7 bases matching TRBD2. Trimming removed 6 bases from V and 3 bases from J; junction bases left unmatched: 7. Per the germline V gene, CDR1 is MNHEY and CDR2 is SVGEGT. This CDR3 has 15 amino acids. This CDR3 reads CASSHREAYTGELFF. CDR3 in DNA: TGTGCCAGCAGCCACCGGGAGGCCTACACCGGGGAGCTGTTTTTT.

The V call is TRBV7-9, the J call TRBJ2-7; D call uncertain. The CDR3 has 15 amino acids. Trimming took 4 bases from V and 2 from J, leaving 15 bases between them. Germline lookup yields CDR1 SEHNR and CDR2 FQNEAQ (reference sequence). DNA for the CDR3: TGTGCCAGCAGCTCGTACCAAAGGGCAGCCTACGAGCAGTACTTC. Its protein is CASSSYQRAAYEQYF.

The J gene is TRBJ2-2, the V gene TRBV18, with TRBD1 matching 8 bases. The CDR3 loop spans 17 amino acids. The junction had 8 bases not matched to a gene; V was cut back by 0 bases and J by 5 bases. Germline CDR1 is KGHSH and CDR2 is LQKENI. CDR3 residues: CASSPPSQGAGTGELFF. The CDR3 region has the DNA TGTGCCAGCTCACCACCGTCCCAGGGGGCTGGAACCGGGGAGCTGTTTTTT.

The V gene is TRBV5-1, the J gene TRBJ1-1; D is perhaps TRBD1 (6 bases). Germline assignment: CDR1 SGHRS and CDR2 YFSETQ. CDR3 length: 15 residues. The germline V and J ends were trimmed by 0 bases and 3 bases, with 12 bases remaining between them. The CDR3 nucleotides read TGCGCCAGCAGCTTGGCCGGGAAGGGGGACACTGAAGCTTTCTTT. This encodes CASSLAGKGDTEAFF.

The V and J genes are TRBV8-2 and TRBJ1-2; the table assigns TRBD1, which was not confirmed against the DNA. TRBV8-2 is noted as a pseudogene. This CDR3 spans 15 amino acids. In DNA form, the CDR3 reads TGTGGCAGCACTGATCAGGGGGGAAGAGTTGATGGCTACACCTTC. Its translation is CGSTDQGGRVDGYTF.

V usage is TRBV7-8 and J usage is TRBJ2-7; D remains unclear. The CDR3 runs to 13 residues. Trimming removed 1 base from V and 3 bases from J, with 7 bases in between. Germline loops: CDR1 SGHVS, CDR2 FQNEAQ. The CDR3 here is CASSLDSRYEQYF. The CDR3 DNA reads as TGTGCCAGCAGCTTAGACAGCCGCTACGAGCAGTACTTC.

The chain links TRBV27 to TRBJ1-5, with D perhaps TRBD1 (5 bases). CDR1 is MNHEY and CDR2 is SMNVEV in the germline V gene (reference sequence). Trimming pared 5 bases from V and 7 bases from J, leaving 15 bases between. The CDR3 spans 14 residues. This CDR3 reads CASSRRGAGQPQHF. The CDR3 DNA reads as TGTGCCAGCAGTCGGAGGGGCGCGGGCCAGCCCCAGCATTTT.

This sequence joins TRBV6-7 and TRBJ1-5, with TRBD1 matching 7 bases. TRBV6-7 is sorted into the ORF group, with uncertain function. J lost 0 bases, V lost 2 bases, and 28 bases had no gene match. The CDR3 runs 24 residues. The CDR3 loop is CASSYTTLPPQNRDSEYSNQPQHF. The CDR3 DNA reads as TGTGCCAGCAGTTACACAACTCTACCCCCCCAAAACCGGGACAGCGAATATAGCAATCAGCCCCAGCATTTT.